This entry lists 21 T cell receptor beta chains sequenced from one sample in a study of T-cell reconstitution after alpha-beta-depleted transplantation in children. It was with unique molecular identifiers that the TCRbeta library was prepared. TCRdb re-called the PCR reads through MiXCR, storing one row per CDR3 protein. The data hold 90,000 to 100,000 distinct CDR3 sequences, with less than 25% observed a single time. The source material was PBMCs, sampled before TCRalphabeta/CD19-depleted stem cell transplant. These receptors were collected from a boy younger than 10 with acute lymphoblastic leukemia, due to receive a stem cell transplant.

Details on this clonotype: A much larger clonotype is one base distant, so this may be a read error. The chain links TRBV28 to TRBJ1-5; 7 bases line up with TRBD1. CDR1 and CDR2 (germline): MDHEN, SYDVKM. The CDR3 covers 13 residues. CDR3 in DNA: TGTGCCAGAAGTTTAGCAGGGGGGCCGCCCCAGCATTTT. Translating gives CARSLAGGPPQHF.

This clonotype was seen a few times. This chain uses TRBV7-2 with TRBJ1-2; a weak D match, TRBD1 (5 bases). This CDR3 has 16 amino acids. Trimming stripped 0 bases from V and 3 bases from J, with 14 bases between. CDR1 is SGHTA, CDR2 FQGNSA, per germline. CDR3 sequence (DNA): TGTGCCAGCAGCTTAGCGCTGGGCTTGGGGCACTATGGCTACACCTTC. It encodes CASSLALGLGHYGYTF.

The chain employs TRBV12-3 or TRBV12-4 and TRBJ2-7; 8 bases are shared with TRBD2. Trimming removed 5 bases from V and 4 bases from J; junction bases left unmatched: 4. The CDR3 extends over 13 amino acids. Here the CDR3 reads CASSKRESYEQYF. The DNA of the CDR3 is TGTGCCAGCAGTAAGCGGGAGTCTTACGAGCAGTACTTC.

This clonotype was seen a few times. This chain uses TRBV20-1 with TRBJ2-5, with D maybe TRBD2 (6 bases). Germline CDR1 reads DFQATT; CDR2 reads SNEGSKA (reference sequence). Trimming pared 0 bases from V and 5 bases from J, leaving 13 bases between. This CDR3 has 14 amino acids. This chain's CDR3 is CSARDSGAGETQYF. CDR3 DNA sequence: TGCAGTGCTAGAGATAGCGGCGCGGGGGAGACCCAGTACTTC.

This chain connects TRBV5-1 to TRBJ2-1; 7 positions match TRBD1. Germline V gene data show CDR1 as SGHRS and CDR2 as YFSETQ. CDR3 length: 14 amino acids. Trimming removed 3 bases from V and 8 bases from J; junction bases left unmatched: 8. This chain's CDR3 is CASSWRATGDEQFF. As DNA, the CDR3 is TGCGCCAGCAGCTGGCGGGCCACAGGGGATGAGCAGTTCTTC.

This chain links TRBV5-1 with TRBJ2-7; D ambiguous. Germline-derived CDR1 and CDR2 are SGHRS and YFSETQ. The CDR3 sequence is 14 residues long. V was shortened by 0 bases and J by 5 bases, with 12 bases between the two germline ends. CDR3 in amino acids: CASSLGQILNEQYF. CDR3 DNA sequence: TGCGCCAGCAGCTTGGGCCAGATCTTGAACGAGCAGTACTTC.

This clonotype occurred many times. This chain connects TRBV27 to TRBJ2-1; 8 positions agree with TRBD2. V was pared by 8 bases and J by 9 bases, with 21 bases of the junction left unmatched. CDR3 length: 17 amino acids. Germline CDR1 and CDR2: MNHEY and SMNVEV (reference sequence). The DNA of the CDR3 is TGTGCCAGCTCCGACGGACCGGGACTAGGGGATAGGGGTGAGCAGTTCTTC. It is translated as CASSDGPGLGDRGEQFF.

The rearrangement links TRBV14 to TRBJ2-1, with D unclear. V was trimmed by 3 bases and J by 6 bases, leaving 18 bases between them. The V gene's germline CDR1 is SGHDN and CDR2 FVKESK. There are 16 residues in the CDR3. This CDR3 is CASSHGHEITPNEQFF. CDR3 DNA sequence: TGTGCCAGCAGCCACGGGCACGAAATAACCCCCAATGAGCAGTTCTTC.

This clonotype was seen many times. This rearrangement joins TRBV29-1 to TRBJ2-7; the match to TRBD1 covers 9 bases. The CDR3 runs to 12 residues. The J segment lost 5 bases and the V segment lost 8 bases, leaving 7 bases of the junction unmatched. CDR1 SQVTM and CDR2 ANQGSEA come from the germline V gene. DNA for the CDR3: TGCAGCACCCGGACAGGGGCGGACGAGCAGTACTTC. Translated: CSTRTGADEQYF.

This chain joins TRBV2 and TRBJ2-6, with TRBD1 matching over 9 bases. This CDR3 has 17 residues. Germline trimming cut 6 bases from V and 1 base from J; bases unmatched to any gene: 7. Germline V gives CDR1 SNHLY, CDR2 FYNNEI. DNA for the CDR3: TGTGCCAGCAGCTGGGACAGGGTCGGATCTGGGGCCAACGTCCTGACTTTC. This translates into CASSWDRVGSGANVLTF.

This clonotype has more than one count but fewer than ten. The rearrangement links TRBV20-1 to TRBJ2-7; D may be TRBD2 (6 bases). This CDR3 contains 15 residues. V was clipped by 0 bases and J by 6 bases, with 18 bases between them. From germline, CDR1 is DFQATT and CDR2 SNEGSKA (reference sequence). The CDR3 is CSARDRGGGAREQYF. CDR3 bases: TGCAGTGCTAGAGATCGGGGCGGAGGGGCCCGCGAGCAGTACTTC.

This clonotype was counted between two and nine times. The rearrangement joins TRBV27 to TRBJ2-1; 7 bases align to TRBD2. The CDR3 has 14 amino acids. From germline, CDR1 is MNHEY and CDR2 SMNVEV (reference sequence). Trimming cost V 6 bases and J 8 bases; bases outside gene matches: 10. The CDR3 loop reads CASSPSGDEDEQFF. DNA for the CDR3: TGTGCCAGCAGCCCAAGCGGGGATGAGGATGAGCAGTTCTTC.

There are a few counts of this clonotype. This chain uses TRBV10-3 with TRBJ1-6; unclear D gene. The length of the CDR3 is 13 residues. The V gene lost 4 bases and the J gene lost 7 bases, with 8 bases spanning the gap. Germline values: CDR1 ENHRY, CDR2 SYGVKD. DNA for the CDR3: TGTGCCATCAGTGGTGCCTTCAATTCACCCCTCCACTTT. This encodes CAISGAFNSPLHF.

This clonotype was counted at least ten times. This chain connects TRBV6-1 to TRBJ1-6, with D perhaps matching TRBD1 (5 bases). CDR3 length equals 16 residues. V was pared by 4 bases and J by 7 bases, with 17 bases between. Germline CDR1 reads MNHNS; CDR2 reads SASEGT. The CDR3 protein is CASSGLGPMTNSPLHF. The CDR3 DNA sequence: TGTGCCAGCAGTGGCTTGGGACCGATGACGAATTCACCCCTCCACTTT.

This rearrangement joins TRBV2 to TRBJ1-6; 7 bases line up with TRBD1. V lost 10 bases to trimming and J lost 7 bases; unmatched junction nucleotides: 7. Germline CDR1 SNHLY, CDR2 FYNNEI. The CDR3 sequence is 13 residues long. CDR3 nucleotide sequence: TGTGCCACCAACGACAGGGCGAATTCACCCCTCCACTTT. Translating it yields CATNDRANSPLHF. Together with reference TRBV2 and TRBJ1-6, the CDR3 gives the full variable domain: EPEVTQTPSHQVTQMGQEVILRCVPISNHLYFYWYRQILGQKVEFLVSFYNNEISEKSEIFDDQFSVERPDGSNFTLKIRSTKLEDSAMYFCATNDRANSPLHFGNGTRLTVT.

The genes are TRBV20-1 and TRBJ1-2; D not resolved. Germline V lookup: CDR1 DFQATT, CDR2 SNEGSKA (reference sequence). V shed 6 bases and J shed 4 bases, with 6 bases lying between them. The CDR3 extends over 10 amino acids. The CDR3 DNA is TGCAGTGCGGAGGGCTATGGCTACACCTTC. Translation: CSAEGYGYTF.

The rearrangement links TRBV12-3 or TRBV12-4 to TRBJ2-1; TRBD2 agrees at 8 bases. The ends lost 3 bases at V and 12 bases at J; junction bases unmatched: 10. The CDR3 is made up of 14 amino acids. The CDR3 DNA reads TGTGCCAGCAGTTTTACTAGCGGAGGCTCGGGGCAGTTCTTC. It is translated as CASSFTSGGSGQFF.

This clonotype was seen repeatedly, ten times or more. DNA for the CDR3: TGTGCCAGCTCACCTTCGACAGGATACGAGCAGTACTTC. Encoded protein: CASSPSTGYEQYF. The gene calls are TRBV18 and TRBJ2-7; D possibly corresponds to TRBD1 (6 bases). Trimming removed 3 bases from V and 4 bases from J, with 10 bases in between. The CDR3 is made up of 13 amino acids. Germline V gives CDR1 KGHSH, CDR2 LQKENI.

This chain uses TRBV4-1 with TRBJ1-4; 7 nucleotides agree with TRBD1. The CDR3 has 16 amino acids. With 3 bases clipped from V and 4 bases from J, the junction kept 8 bases outside the gene matches. Germline lookup yields CDR1 MGHRA and CDR2 YSYEKL. CDR3 region: CASSQGDRAGNEKLFF. The CDR3 DNA sequence: TGCGCCAGCAGCCAGGGAGACAGGGCAGGTAATGAAAAACTGTTTTTT.

The CDR3 sequence is CASSPRIGGVIDTQYF. CDR3 nucleotides: TGTGCCAGCAGCCCCAGGATCGGAGGGGTGATAGATACGCAGTATTTT. The J gene is TRBJ2-3, the V gene TRBV5-6; possibly TRBD2 for D (6 bases). In germline, CDR1 is SGHDT, CDR2 YYEEEE. The ends were cut back, 4 bases at V and 5 bases at J, with 20 bases in the middle. There are 16 residues in the CDR3.

The gene calls are TRBV7-2 and TRBJ2-3; no clear D gene. The germline V gene encodes CDR1 SGHTA and CDR2 FQGNSA. Trimming removed 8 bases from V and 4 bases from J, with 16 bases in between. This CDR3 has 14 residues. The CDR3 is CASAPRRTADTQYF. The CDR3 DNA is TGTGCCAGCGCCCCGAGGCGCACCGCAGATACGCAGTATTTT. Full variable domain (missing parts from reference TRBV7-2 and TRBJ2-3): GAGVSQSPSNKVTEKGKDVELRCDPISGHTALYWYRQSLGQGLEFLIYFQGNSAPDKSGLPSDRFSAERTGGSVSTLTIQRTQQEDSAVYLCASAPRRTADTQYFGPGTRLTVL.